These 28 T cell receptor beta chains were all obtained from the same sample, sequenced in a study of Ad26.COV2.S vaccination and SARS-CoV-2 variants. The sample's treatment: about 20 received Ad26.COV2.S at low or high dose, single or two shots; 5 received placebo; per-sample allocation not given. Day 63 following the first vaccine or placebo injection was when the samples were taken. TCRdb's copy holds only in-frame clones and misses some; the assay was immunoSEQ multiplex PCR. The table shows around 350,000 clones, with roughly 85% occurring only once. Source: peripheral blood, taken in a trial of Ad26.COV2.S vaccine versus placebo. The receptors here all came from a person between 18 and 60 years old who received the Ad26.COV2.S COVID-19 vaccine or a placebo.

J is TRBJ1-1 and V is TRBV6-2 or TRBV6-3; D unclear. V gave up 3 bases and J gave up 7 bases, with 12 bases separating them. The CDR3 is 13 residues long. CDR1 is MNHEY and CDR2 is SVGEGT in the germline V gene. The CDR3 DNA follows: TGTGCCAGCAGTTATGAACCGAAGATTGAAGCTTTCTTT. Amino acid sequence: CASSYEPKIEAFF.

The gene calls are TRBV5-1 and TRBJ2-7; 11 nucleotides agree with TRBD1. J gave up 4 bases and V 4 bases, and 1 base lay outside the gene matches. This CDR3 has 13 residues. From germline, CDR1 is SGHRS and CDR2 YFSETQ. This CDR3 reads CASSGTGGYEQYF. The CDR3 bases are TGCGCCAGCAGCGGGACAGGGGGGTACGAGCAGTACTTC.

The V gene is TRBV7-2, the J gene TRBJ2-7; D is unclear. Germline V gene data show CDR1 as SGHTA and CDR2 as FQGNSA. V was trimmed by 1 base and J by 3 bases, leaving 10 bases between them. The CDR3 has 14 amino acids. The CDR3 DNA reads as TGTGCCAGCAGCTTAGTCGCAGGAAACTACGAGCAGTACTTC. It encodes CASSLVAGNYEQYF. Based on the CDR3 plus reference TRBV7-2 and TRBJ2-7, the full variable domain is GAGVSQSPSNKVTEKGKDVELRCDPISGHTALYWYRQSLGQGLEFLIYFQGNSAPDKSGLPSDRFSAERTGGSVSTLTIQRTQQEDSAVYLCASSLVAGNYEQYFGPGTRLTVT.

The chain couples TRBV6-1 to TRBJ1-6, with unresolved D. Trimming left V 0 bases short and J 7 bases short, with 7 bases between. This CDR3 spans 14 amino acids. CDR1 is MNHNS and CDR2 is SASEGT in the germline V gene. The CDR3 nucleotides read TGTGCCAGCAGTGAAGCGTTGGGGAATTCACCCCTCCACTTT. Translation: CASSEALGNSPLHF.

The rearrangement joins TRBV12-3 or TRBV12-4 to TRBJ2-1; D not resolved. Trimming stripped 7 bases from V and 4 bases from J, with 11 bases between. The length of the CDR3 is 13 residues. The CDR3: CASTRLGYNEQFF. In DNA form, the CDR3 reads TGTGCCAGCACCCGTTTGGGGTACAATGAGCAGTTCTTC.

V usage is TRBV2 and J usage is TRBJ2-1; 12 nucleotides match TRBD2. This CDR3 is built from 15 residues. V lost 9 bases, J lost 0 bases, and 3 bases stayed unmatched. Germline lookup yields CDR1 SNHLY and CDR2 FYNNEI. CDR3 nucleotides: TGTGCCAGTCTGACTAGCGGGGGCTCCTACAATGAGCAGTTCTTC. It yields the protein CASLTSGGSYNEQFF.

The CDR3 is CASSPGPSNIQYF. The CDR3 DNA follows: TGTGCCAGCAGCCCGGGGCCGTCGAACATTCAGTACTTC. This rearrangement joins TRBV6-6 to TRBJ2-4, with D perhaps given as TRBD1 or TRBD2 (5 bases each). The germline V and J ends were trimmed by 6 bases and 7 bases, with 13 bases remaining between them. Germline assignment: CDR1 MNHNY and CDR2 SVGAGI (reference sequence). This CDR3 region has 13 residues.

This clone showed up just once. The CDR3: CASRSEKLFF. Here the CDR3 DNA reads TGTGCCAGCAGGTCTGAAAAACTGTTTTTT. The rearrangement uses TRBV2 and TRBJ1-4, with D uncertain. Germline V gene sequence: CDR1 SNHLY, CDR2 FYNNEI. V was cut by 6 bases and J by 7 bases, with 3 bases left in between. The CDR3 runs to 10 residues.

CDR3 nucleotides: TGTGCCATCAGTGAGGCTAGCGGGGGGGCTCGGGAGACCCAGTACTTC. It translates to CAISEASGGARETQYF. The chain is built from TRBV10-3 and TRBJ2-5; 12 positions agree with TRBD2. There are 16 residues in the CDR3. The germline gives CDR1 ENHRY, CDR2 SYGVKD. V lost 2 bases, J lost 5 bases, and 6 bases stayed unmatched.

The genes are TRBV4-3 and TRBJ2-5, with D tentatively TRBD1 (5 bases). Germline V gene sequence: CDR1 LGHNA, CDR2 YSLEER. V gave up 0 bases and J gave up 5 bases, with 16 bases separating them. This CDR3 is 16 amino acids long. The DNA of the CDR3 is TGCGCCAGCAGCCAAGACGAGAGGATAGCAGGGGAGACCCAGTACTTC. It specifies CASSQDERIAGETQYF.

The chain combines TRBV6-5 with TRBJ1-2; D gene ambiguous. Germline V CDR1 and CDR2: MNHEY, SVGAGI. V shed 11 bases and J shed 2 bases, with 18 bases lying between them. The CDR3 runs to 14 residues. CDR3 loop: CAASDGYLNYGYTF. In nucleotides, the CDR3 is TGTGCCGCCTCAGACGGATACTTAAACTATGGCTACACCTTC.

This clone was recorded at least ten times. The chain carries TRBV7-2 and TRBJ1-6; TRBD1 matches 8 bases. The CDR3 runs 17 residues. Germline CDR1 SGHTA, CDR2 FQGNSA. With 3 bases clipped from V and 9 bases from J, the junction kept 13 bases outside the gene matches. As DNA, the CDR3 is TGTGCCAGCAGCTTCCAGCCCACAGGGGGGATCGGTTCACCCCTCCACTTT. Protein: CASSFQPTGGIGSPLHF.

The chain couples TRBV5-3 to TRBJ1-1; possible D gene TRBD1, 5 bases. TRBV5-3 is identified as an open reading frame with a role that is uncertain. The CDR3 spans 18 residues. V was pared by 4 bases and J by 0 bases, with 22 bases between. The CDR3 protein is CARSRGERSTVMNTEAFF. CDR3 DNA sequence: TGTGCCAGAAGCCGTGGTGAGAGATCGACAGTCATGAACACTGAAGCTTTCTTT.

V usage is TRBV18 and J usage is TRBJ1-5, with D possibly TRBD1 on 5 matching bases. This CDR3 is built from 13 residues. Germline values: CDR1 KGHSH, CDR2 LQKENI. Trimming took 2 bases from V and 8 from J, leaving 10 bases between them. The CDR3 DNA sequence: TGTGCCAGCTCACCAGAAACAGGAAAGCCCCAGCATTTT. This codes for CASSPETGKPQHF. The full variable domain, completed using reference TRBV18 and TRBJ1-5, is NAGVMQNPRHLVRRRGQEARLRCSPMKGHSHVYWYRQLPEEGLKFMVYLQKENIIDESGMPKERFSAEFPKEGPSILRIQQVVRGDSAAYFCASSPETGKPQHFGDGTRLSIL.

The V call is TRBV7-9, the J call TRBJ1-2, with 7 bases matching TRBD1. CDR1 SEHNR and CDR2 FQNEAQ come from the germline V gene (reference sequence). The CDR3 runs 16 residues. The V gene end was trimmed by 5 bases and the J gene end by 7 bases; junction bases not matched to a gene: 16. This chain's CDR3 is CASSGRQTGALVGYTF. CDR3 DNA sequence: TGTGCCAGCAGCGGCCGACAAACAGGGGCCCTTGTTGGCTACACCTTC.

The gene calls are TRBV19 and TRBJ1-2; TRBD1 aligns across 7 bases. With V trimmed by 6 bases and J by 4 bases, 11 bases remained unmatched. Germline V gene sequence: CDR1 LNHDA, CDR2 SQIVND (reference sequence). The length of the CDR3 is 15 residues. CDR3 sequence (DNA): TGTGCCAGTAGGGAGATGGGACAGAACAGCTATGGCTACACCTTC. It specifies CASREMGQNSYGYTF. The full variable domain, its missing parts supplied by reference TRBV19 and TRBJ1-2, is DGGITQSPKYLFRKEGQNVTLSCEQNLNHDAMYWYRQDPGQGLRLIYYSQIVNDFQKGDIAEGYSVSREKKESFPLTVTSAQKNPTAFYLCASREMGQNSYGYTFGSGTRLTVV.

The CDR3 region is CASSSTSGGREQFF. DNA of the CDR3: TGTGCCAGCAGCTCGACTAGCGGGGGCCGGGAGCAGTTCTTC. The genes are TRBV11-3 and TRBJ2-1, with 12 bases matching TRBD2. This CDR3 spans 14 amino acids. V was pared by 4 bases and J by 10 bases, with 5 bases of the junction left unmatched. Germline V gene lookup returns CDR1 SGHNT and CDR2 YENEEA. The whole variable domain, remainder taken from reference TRBV11-3 and TRBJ2-1, is EAGVVQSPRYKIIEKKQPVAFWCNPISGHNTLYWYLQNLGQGPELLIRYENEEAVDDSQLPKDRFSAERLKGVDSTLKIQPAELGDSAVYLCASSSTSGGREQFFGPGTRLTVL.

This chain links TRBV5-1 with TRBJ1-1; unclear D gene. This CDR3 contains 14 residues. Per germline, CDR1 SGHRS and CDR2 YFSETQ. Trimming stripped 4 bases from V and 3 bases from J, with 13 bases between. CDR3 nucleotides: TGCGCCAGCAGCGAGTCTCCCGGCGACACTGAAGCTTTCTTT. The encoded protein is CASSESPGDTEAFF.

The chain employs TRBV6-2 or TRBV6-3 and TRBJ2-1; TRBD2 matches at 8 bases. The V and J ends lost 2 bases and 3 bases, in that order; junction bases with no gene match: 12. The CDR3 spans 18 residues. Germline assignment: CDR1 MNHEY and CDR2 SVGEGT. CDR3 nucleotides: TGTGCCAGCAGTTACCGGGATTTGCGGGAGGTTATCTACAATGAGCAGTTCTTC. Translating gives CASSYRDLREVIYNEQFF.

CDR3: CASSSRTSTNTGELFF. The CDR3 DNA sequence: TGTGCCAGCAGTTCTCGGACTAGCACCAACACCGGGGAGCTGTTTTTT. V is TRBV9 and J is TRBJ2-2, with 8 bases lining up with TRBD2. The CDR3 has 16 amino acids. Germline V gene sequence: CDR1 SGDLS, CDR2 YYNGEE. Germline trimming cut 5 bases from V and 2 bases from J; bases unmatched to any gene: 8.

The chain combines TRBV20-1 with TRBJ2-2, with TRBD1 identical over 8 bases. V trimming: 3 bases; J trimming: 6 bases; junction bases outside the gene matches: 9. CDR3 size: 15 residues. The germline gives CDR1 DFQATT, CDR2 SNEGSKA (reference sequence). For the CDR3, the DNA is TGCAGTGCTAGTCCGACAGGGGCCAACCCCGGGGAGCTGTTTTTT. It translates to CSASPTGANPGELFF.

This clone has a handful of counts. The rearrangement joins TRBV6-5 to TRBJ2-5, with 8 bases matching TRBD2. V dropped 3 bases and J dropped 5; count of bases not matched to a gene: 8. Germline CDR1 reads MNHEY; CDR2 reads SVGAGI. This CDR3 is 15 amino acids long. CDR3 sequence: CASSYLREGWETQYF. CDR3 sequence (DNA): TGTGCCAGCAGTTATCTCCGGGAGGGATGGGAGACCCAGTACTTC.

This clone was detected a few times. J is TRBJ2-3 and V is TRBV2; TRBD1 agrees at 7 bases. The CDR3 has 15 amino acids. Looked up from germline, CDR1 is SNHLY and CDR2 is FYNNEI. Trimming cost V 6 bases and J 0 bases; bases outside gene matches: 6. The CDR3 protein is CASSRQGTSTDTQYF. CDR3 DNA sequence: TGTGCCAGCAGCCGACAGGGAACTAGCACAGATACGCAGTATTTT.

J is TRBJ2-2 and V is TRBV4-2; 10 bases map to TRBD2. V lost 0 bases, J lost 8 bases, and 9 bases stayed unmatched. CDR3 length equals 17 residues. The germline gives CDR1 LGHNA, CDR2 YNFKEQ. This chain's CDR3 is CASSQDSLAGVKGELFF. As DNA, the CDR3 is TGTGCCAGCAGCCAAGATTCGCTAGCGGGAGTTAAGGGGGAGCTGTTTTTT.

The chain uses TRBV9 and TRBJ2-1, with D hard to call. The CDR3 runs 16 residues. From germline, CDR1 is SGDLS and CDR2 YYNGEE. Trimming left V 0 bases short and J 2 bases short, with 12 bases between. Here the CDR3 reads CASSVEVRLPYNEQFF. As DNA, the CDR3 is TGTGCCAGCAGCGTAGAGGTCCGCTTACCCTACAATGAGCAGTTCTTC.

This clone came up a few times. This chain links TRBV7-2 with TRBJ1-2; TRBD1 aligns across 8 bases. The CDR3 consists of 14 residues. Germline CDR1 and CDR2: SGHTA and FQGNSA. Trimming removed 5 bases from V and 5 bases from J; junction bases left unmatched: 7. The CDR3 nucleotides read TGTGCCAGCAGCCCGGGACAGGCTAGATATGGCTACACCTTC. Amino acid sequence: CASSPGQARYGYTF.

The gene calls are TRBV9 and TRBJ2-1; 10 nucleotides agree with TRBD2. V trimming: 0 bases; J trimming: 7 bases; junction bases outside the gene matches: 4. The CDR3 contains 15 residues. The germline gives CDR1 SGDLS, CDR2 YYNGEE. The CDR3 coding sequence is TGTGCCAGCAGCGTAGGTGGGACTAGCGATAATGAGCAGTTCTTC. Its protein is CASSVGGTSDNEQFF.

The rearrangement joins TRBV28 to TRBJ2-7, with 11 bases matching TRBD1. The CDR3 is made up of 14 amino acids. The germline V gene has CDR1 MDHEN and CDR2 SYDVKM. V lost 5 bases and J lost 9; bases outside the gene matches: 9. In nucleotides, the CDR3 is TGTGCCAGCAGTGTCCAAGGACAGGGGGCAGGGCAGTACTTC. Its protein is CASSVQGQGAGQYF.